This T cell receptor (beta chain) came from a study of T-cell memory formation after mild COVID-19. For the study at large: TCR clustering was largely donor specific.

A single record per CDR3 protein comes from TCRdb applying MiXCR to the 5' RACE reads. The data contain 500,000 to 650,000 distinct CDR3 sequences, about 20% of them singletons. Findings and caveats of the study: Clones which contracted sat mainly in CM and EM if CD4+, and in EMRA if CD8+.

On this clonotype: What it binds is unknown.

This CDR3 has 12 residues. Trimming removed 2 bases at V and 7 bases at J, with 8 bases between. The gene calls are TRBV12-3 or TRBV12-4 and TRBJ1-1; D remains unclear. Sequencing was carried out using PBMCs or a T cell subset sorted from them (not recorded which). The source of this sequence is an adult woman who had mild COVID-19 (a few samples of this study predate the infection). Cell type and time point are not known. The CDR3 region is CASSLKRNEAFF. The CDR3 DNA follows: TGTGCCAGCAGTTTAAAAAGGAATGAAGCTTTCTTT.